These 30 T cell receptor beta chains were sequenced from one sample in a study of blood T cell repertoires in COVID-19. Produced via immunoSEQ multiplex PCR; TCRdb's table is partial and in-frame only. The sample contains about 190,000 clones, around 80% of which appear only once. The specimen was peripheral blood. These receptors came from a woman aged 80 or older with active or convalescent COVID-19.

The chain is built from TRBV5-1 and TRBJ1-4; a possible D gene is TRBD1 (5 bases). Germline CDR1 SGHRS, CDR2 YFSETQ. This CDR3 has 16 amino acids. V dropped 2 bases and J dropped 2 bases, with 13 bases sitting between them. The CDR3: CASSFGGTDTNEKLFF. The CDR3 DNA follows: TGCGCCAGCAGCTTCGGAGGGACGGATACTAATGAAAAACTGTTTTTT.

This clone appeared a single time. The chain is built from TRBV3-1 (or the pseudogene TRBV3-2) and TRBJ1-1; D is perhaps TRBD1 (6 bases). The CDR3 consists of 14 residues. V was cut by 1 base and J by 1 base, with 7 bases left in between. The germline gives CDR1 LGHDT, CDR2 YNNKEL (reference sequence). CDR3 sequence (DNA): TGTGCCAGCAGCCAAGGGACAGCGAACACTGAAGCTTTCTTT. Residues: CASSQGTANTEAFF.

This chain uses TRBV7-2 with TRBJ1-5, with 8 bases fitting TRBD1. CDR3 length equals 16 residues. J gave up 1 base and V 5 bases, and 7 bases lay outside the gene matches. Per the germline V gene, CDR1 is SGHTA and CDR2 is FQGNSA. CDR3 sequence: CASSRQGAQSNQPQHF. In DNA form, the CDR3 reads TGTGCCAGCAGCAGGCAGGGGGCGCAGAGCAATCAGCCCCAGCATTTT.

The CDR3 coding sequence is TGTGCCAGCAGCCGCAGACCCCAGGGCGAGCGCGGCTACACCTTC. Translation gives CASSRRPQGERGYTF. This chain connects TRBV7-2 to TRBJ1-2; perhaps TRBD1 as D (5 bases). The CDR3 runs to 15 residues. V gave up 5 bases and J gave up 8 bases, with 21 bases separating them. Germline CDR1 reads SGHTA; CDR2 reads FQGNSA.

The chain couples TRBV11-2 to TRBJ2-7; 8 bases agree with TRBD1. CDR1 and CDR2 from the germline V gene are SGHAT and FQNNGV. This CDR3 is built from 15 residues. J lost 1 base, V lost 6 bases, and 8 bases had no gene match. The CDR3 DNA follows: TGTGCCAGCAGACCCGTGGGACAGGATTCCTACGAGCAGTACTTC. Its protein is CASRPVGQDSYEQYF.

The CDR3 DNA reads as TGTGCCAGCAGTGACACCTCCCACTATGGCTACACCTTC. Translating gives CASSDTSHYGYTF. The V call is TRBV12-3 or TRBV12-4, the J call TRBJ1-2, with D unclear. The germline V and J ends were trimmed by 5 bases and 3 bases, with 10 bases remaining between them. This CDR3 region has 13 residues.

This rearrangement joins TRBV18 to TRBJ1-1; D may be TRBD1 (6 bases). Germline CDR1 and CDR2: KGHSH and LQKENI. CDR3 length: 13 amino acids. V was clipped by 6 bases and J by 1 base, with 9 bases between them. Here the CDR3 DNA reads TGTGCCAGCTCCAGACAGGAGAACACTGAAGCTTTCTTT. As protein: CASSRQENTEAFF.

This CDR3 reads CASSLLPSFDYGYTF. The CDR3 region has the DNA TGTGCCAGCAGTTTATTGCCGAGCTTTGACTATGGCTACACCTTC. The genes are TRBV28 and TRBJ1-2; D not certain. This CDR3 has 15 residues. The V gene's germline CDR1 is MDHEN and CDR2 SYDVKM. Trimming removed 1 base at V and 3 bases at J, with 12 bases between.

The chain joins TRBV6-1 to TRBJ2-1; 7 bases line up with TRBD1. Germline assignment: CDR1 MNHNS and CDR2 SASEGT. CDR3 size: 14 residues. V shed 0 bases and J 9 bases; nucleotides not matched to a gene: 5. CDR3 DNA sequence: TGTGCCAGCAGTGAAGCGCAGGGGGTGGGTGAGCAGTTCTTC. Its translation: CASSEAQGVGEQFF.

The chain has TRBV20-1 and TRBJ1-1; D is possibly TRBD1 (5 bases). CDR1 is DFQATT, CDR2 SNEGSKA, per germline (reference sequence). The CDR3 covers 16 residues. Trimming left V 3 bases short and J 4 bases short, with 21 bases between. This CDR3 reads CSASSLRGEGATEAFF. The CDR3, as DNA: TGCAGTGCTAGTTCTTTGCGGGGGGAGGGCGCCACTGAAGCTTTCTTT.

Comments on this clone: Other nucleotide sequences in the sample specify the same CDR3. This chain uses TRBV9 with TRBJ1-4, with 11 bases that match TRBD1. The germline gives CDR1 SGDLS, CDR2 YYNGEE. The CDR3 extends over 14 amino acids. V trimming: 3 bases; J trimming: 7 bases; junction bases outside the gene matches: 2. This CDR3 reads CASSAGTGGEKLFF. As DNA, the CDR3 is TGTGCCAGCAGCGCCGGGACAGGGGGTGAAAAACTGTTTTTT. Together with reference TRBV9 and TRBJ1-4, the CDR3 gives the full variable domain: DSGVTQTPKHLITATGQRVTLRCSPRSGDLSVYWYQQSLDQGLQFLIQYYNGEERAKGNILERFSAQQFPDLHSELNLSSLELGDSALYFCASSAGTGGEKLFFGSGTQLSVL.

This chain links TRBV7-8 with TRBJ1-2; no clear D gene. The germline CDR1 and CDR2 sequences are SGHVS and FQNEAQ. Trimming pared 5 bases from V and 2 bases from J, leaving 15 bases between. The CDR3 is 15 residues long. CDR3 residues: CASSREQLSNYGYTF. The CDR3, as DNA: TGTGCCAGCAGCCGAGAACAATTATCCAACTATGGCTACACCTTC.

V and J are TRBV7-2 and TRBJ2-7; TRBD1 might be the D (6 bases). The CDR3 has 12 amino acids. The V end lost 5 bases, the J end lost 4 bases, and 9 bases lay between the germline ends. CDR1 and CDR2 from the germline V gene are SGHTA and FQGNSA. The CDR3 loop reads CASSTGQYEQYF. In DNA form, the CDR3 reads TGTGCCAGCAGCACCGGACAGTACGAGCAGTACTTC.

The J gene is TRBJ1-1, the V gene TRBV12-3 or TRBV12-4; TRBD1 might be the D (6 bases). This CDR3 has 13 residues. Trimming took 6 bases from V and 5 from J, leaving 13 bases between them. DNA for the CDR3: TGTGCCAGCAGACGTACAGGGCGGACTGAAGCTTTCTTT. It specifies CASRRTGRTEAFF.

The chain has TRBV2 and TRBJ1-4; D is perhaps TRBD1 (5 bases). Germline CDR1 SNHLY, CDR2 FYNNEI. This CDR3 is 15 amino acids long. The V end lost 8 bases, the J end lost 3 bases, and 16 bases lay between the germline ends. The CDR3 protein is CASCRRGGANEKLFF. The CDR3 DNA follows: TGTGCCAGCTGTCGTCGGGGAGGGGCTAATGAAAAACTGTTTTTT. The variable domain in full, with the rest retrieved from reference TRBV2 and TRBJ1-4, is EPEVTQTPSHQVTQMGQEVILRCVPISNHLYFYWYRQILGQKVEFLVSFYNNEISEKSEIFDDQFSVERPDGSNFTLKIRSTKLEDSAMYFCASCRRGGANEKLFFGSGTQLSVL.

This clone has a single count. This sequence joins TRBV5-1 and TRBJ1-1; 7 bases match TRBD1. There are 15 residues in the CDR3. Germline V CDR1 and CDR2: SGHRS, YFSETQ. Trimming took 4 bases from V and 4 from J; bases not matched to a gene: 10. CDR3 sequence (DNA): TGCGCCAGCAGCGGTAACAGGGGCTCGATCACTGAAGCTTTCTTT. Amino acids: CASSGNRGSITEAFF.

Only one count was recorded for this clone. This chain links TRBV28 with TRBJ2-3, with 8 positions matching TRBD1. Germline CDR1 is MDHEN and CDR2 is SYDVKM. V was pared by 4 bases and J by 2 bases, with 8 bases of the junction left unmatched. The CDR3 covers 16 residues. As DNA, the CDR3 is TGTGCCAGCAGTTCATTAATGGACAGGGTCACAGATACGCAGTATTTT. This sequence encodes CASSSLMDRVTDTQYF.

The genes are TRBV3-1 (or the pseudogene TRBV3-2) and TRBJ1-3, with D uncertain. CDR3 length equals 15 residues. The V end lost 1 base, the J end lost 2 bases, and 9 bases lay between the germline ends. Germline V CDR1 and CDR2: LGHDT, YNNKEL (reference sequence). The CDR3 DNA reads as TGTGCCAGCAGCCAAGTACAGCGGGCTGGAAACACCATATATTTT. Translation: CASSQVQRAGNTIYF.

The genes are TRBV6-2 or TRBV6-3 and TRBJ2-5; 10 bases are a match to TRBD2. The CDR3 runs to 16 residues. V lost 2 bases, J lost 0 bases, and 3 bases stayed unmatched. Per germline, CDR1 MNHEY and CDR2 SVGEGT. CDR3 amino acids: CASSYGAGGDQETQYF. The CDR3 coding sequence is TGTGCCAGCAGTTACGGAGCGGGGGGGGACCAAGAGACCCAGTACTTC.

The V gene is TRBV24-1, the J gene TRBJ2-5; weak D call: TRBD1 (5 bases). CDR1 is KGHDR and CDR2 is SFDVKD in the germline V gene. Between the trimmed V and J ends, which lost 9 bases and 5 bases, there was a span of 18 bases. CDR3 length: 14 amino acids. The CDR3 spells CATQGRILGETQYF. CDR3 coding DNA: TGTGCCACCCAGGGTAGGATACTGGGGGAGACCCAGTACTTC.

The chain joins TRBV28 to TRBJ1-4; 8 bases are a match to TRBD1. With V trimmed by 5 bases and J by 3 bases, 5 bases remained unmatched. The CDR3 is 15 amino acids. The germline V gene has CDR1 MDHEN and CDR2 SYDVKM. CDR3 in amino acids: CASSPQGAANEKLFF. The CDR3 nucleotides read TGTGCCAGCAGTCCTCAGGGGGCTGCTAATGAAAAACTGTTTTTT.

The chain uses TRBV5-6 and TRBJ2-1; D unclear. Germline lookup yields CDR1 SGHDT and CDR2 YYEEEE. This CDR3 region has 14 residues. Deletions cut 0 bases from V and 3 bases from J, with 7 bases between. In nucleotides, the CDR3 is TGTGCCAGCAGCTTGGGTCGCAGCTACAATGAGCAGTTCTTC. This codes for CASSLGRSYNEQFF.

V gene TRBV28 combines with J gene TRBJ2-5; 11 bases are a match to TRBD1. The V segment lost 6 bases and the J segment 3 bases; nucleotides outside the gene matches: 12. Germline lookup yields CDR1 MDHEN and CDR2 SYDVKM. This CDR3 spans 17 amino acids. The CDR3 spells CASSTPGQGGLKETQYF. CDR3 DNA: TGTGCCAGCAGCACACCGGGACAGGGGGGTTTAAAAGAGACCCAGTACTTC.

V and J are TRBV6-5 and TRBJ2-3; no clear D gene. Germline V lookup: CDR1 MNHEY, CDR2 SVGAGI. This CDR3 comprises 15 residues. Trimming pared 0 bases from V and 2 bases from J, leaving 9 bases between. CDR3 sequence: CASSYSGVNTDTQYF. DNA for the CDR3: TGTGCCAGCAGTTACTCGGGCGTAAACACAGATACGCAGTATTTT.

This sequence joins TRBV15 and TRBJ2-1; 11 positions agree with TRBD1. V shed 1 base and J 6 bases; nucleotides not matched to a gene: 2. CDR1 is LNHNV, CDR2 YYDKDF, per germline (reference sequence). CDR3 size: 15 residues. CDR3 sequence: CATSRGGTGGNEQFF. CDR3 DNA: TGTGCCACCAGCAGAGGCGGGACAGGGGGCAATGAGCAGTTCTTC.

The V and J genes are TRBV4-1 and TRBJ2-1, with 10 bases identical to TRBD2. Germline V gene data show CDR1 as MGHRA and CDR2 as YSYEKL. The CDR3 is 16 residues long. The trim removed 3 bases at V and 8 bases at J, leaving 10 bases unmatched. CDR3 coding DNA: TGCGCCAGCAGCCATAGAACTAGCGGGGATAGGTATGAGCAGTTCTTC. Translation: CASSHRTSGDRYEQFF.

This clone appeared a single time. The chain is built from TRBV3-1 (or the pseudogene TRBV3-2) and TRBJ1-1; the D is unclear. The CDR3 covers 13 residues. V lost 5 bases and J 0 bases, leaving 7 bases between the germline ends. CDR1 is LGHDT, CDR2 YNNKEL, per germline (reference sequence). The CDR3 sequence is CASSDPVNTEAFF. In DNA, the CDR3 is TGTGCCAGCAGCGATCCAGTGAACACTGAAGCTTTCTTT.

The V and J genes are TRBV5-1 and TRBJ2-2; D is possibly TRBD2 (5 bases). Germline V gene lookup returns CDR1 SGHRS and CDR2 YFSETQ. This CDR3 comprises 15 residues. V was cut by 2 bases and J by 7 bases, with 15 bases left in between. In nucleotides, the CDR3 is TGCGCCAGCAGCTTATTAACGAACCGGGACGGGGAGCTGTTTTTT. It translates to CASSLLTNRDGELFF. Variable domain in full (rest from reference TRBV5-1 and TRBJ2-2): KAGVTQTPRYLIKTRGQQVTLSCSPISGHRSVSWYQQTPGQGLQFLFEYFSETQRNKGNFPGRFSGRQFSNSRSEMNVSTLELGDSALYLCASSLLTNRDGELFFGEGSRLTVL.

V usage is TRBV28 and J usage is TRBJ1-3, with D perhaps matching TRBD1 (6 bases). This CDR3 has 16 amino acids. Germline-derived CDR1 and CDR2 are MDHEN and SYDVKM. V was trimmed by 10 bases and J by 4 bases, leaving 23 bases between them. In DNA, the CDR3 is TGTGCCACCTGTCCCGGGACATTCGTGGGCGGAAACACCATATATTTT. Residues: CATCPGTFVGGNTIYF.

The V call is TRBV5-4, the J call TRBJ2-2; TRBD1 matches at 7 bases. The ends lost 4 bases at V and 1 base at J; junction bases unmatched: 7. There are 16 residues in the CDR3. Germline V CDR1 and CDR2: SGHNT, YYREEE (reference sequence). DNA for the CDR3: TGTGCCAGCAGCCGCCCGGGGACAGTGAACACCGGGGAGCTGTTTTTT. Residues: CASSRPGTVNTGELFF.